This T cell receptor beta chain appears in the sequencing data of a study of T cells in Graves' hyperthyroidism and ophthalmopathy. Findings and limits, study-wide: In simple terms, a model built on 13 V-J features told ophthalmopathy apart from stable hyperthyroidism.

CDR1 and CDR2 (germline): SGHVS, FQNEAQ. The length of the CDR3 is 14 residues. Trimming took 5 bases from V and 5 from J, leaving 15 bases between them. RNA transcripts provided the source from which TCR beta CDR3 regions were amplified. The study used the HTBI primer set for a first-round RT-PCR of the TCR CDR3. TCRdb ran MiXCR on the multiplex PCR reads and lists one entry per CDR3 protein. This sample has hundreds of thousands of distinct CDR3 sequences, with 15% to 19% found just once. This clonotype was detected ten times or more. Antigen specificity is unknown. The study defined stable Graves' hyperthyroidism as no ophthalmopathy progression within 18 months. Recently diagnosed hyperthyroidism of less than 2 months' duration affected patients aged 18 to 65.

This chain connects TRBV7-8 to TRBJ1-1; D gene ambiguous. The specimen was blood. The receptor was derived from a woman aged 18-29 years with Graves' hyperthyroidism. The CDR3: CASSRRWRETEAFF. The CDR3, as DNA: TGTGCCAGCAGCCGTAGGTGGAGGGAGACTGAAGCTTTCTTT.